Detailed here is one T cell receptor beta chain. Sequencing was performed with immunoSEQ multiplex PCR; in TCRdb, only in-frame clones are kept and a portion is missing. The table includes a few hundred thousand clones, around 90% detected once. These data originate in a study of blood T cell repertoires in COVID-19. The overall study: Material from acute and convalescent COVID-19 was sourced from the United States, Italy and Spain.

The V end lost 3 bases, the J end lost 6 bases, and 5 bases lay between the germline ends. This CDR3 is built from 12 residues. Germline values: CDR1 SNHLY, CDR2 FYNNEI. Sequenced material: peripheral blood. This chain links TRBV2 with TRBJ2-2; no clear D. This TCR was sampled from a woman between 40 and 50 years old who had recovered from COVID-19. The CDR3 spells CASSESAGELFF. DNA for the CDR3: TGTGCCAGCAGTGAGAGCGCCGGGGAGCTGTTTTTT.